The 25 T cell receptor beta chains reported below all come from one sample, sequenced in a study of blood T cell repertoires in COVID-19. TCRdb's copy holds only in-frame clones and misses some; the assay was immunoSEQ multiplex PCR. The table lists some 180,000 clones, approximately 85% of them singletons, with more than 5.5% in the top ten. Sequencing used PBMCs or T cells enriched from blood (not recorded which). The receptor source for this set is a man aged 40-50 years who had recovered from COVID-19.

The chain combines TRBV4-1 with TRBJ1-4, with TRBD1 identical over 11 bases. Germline V CDR1 and CDR2: MGHRA, YSYEKL. This CDR3 is built from 15 residues. The V and J ends lost 4 bases and 6 bases, in that order; junction bases with no gene match: 4. This CDR3 is CASSPGTGGDEKLFF. CDR3 bases: TGCGCCAGCAGCCCCGGGACAGGGGGAGATGAAAAACTGTTTTTT.

This chain links TRBV13 with TRBJ2-5; TRBD1 matches 9 bases. The V and J ends lost 4 bases and 5 bases, in that order; junction bases with no gene match: 5. The CDR3 is 14 residues long. Germline V gives CDR1 PRHDT, CDR2 FYEKMQ (reference sequence). The DNA for the CDR3 is TGTGCCAGCAGCTCCGGACAGGGGTTGGAGACCCAGTACTTC. It encodes CASSSGQGLETQYF.

CDR3 DNA sequence: TGTGCCACCAGTGGCCGAACTAGCGGGGCCCCCCCCTTGACAGATACGCAGTATTTT. Translated: CATSGRTSGAPPLTDTQYF. The chain couples TRBV24-1 to TRBJ2-3, with 10 bases matching TRBD2. The trim removed 5 bases at V and 3 bases at J, leaving 16 bases unmatched. The CDR3 length is 19 residues. Looked up from germline, CDR1 is KGHDR and CDR2 is SFDVKD.

This chain links TRBV7-3 with TRBJ2-1; 10 bases are shared with TRBD2. Germline loops: CDR1 SGHTA, CDR2 FQGTGA. The CDR3 extends over 20 amino acids. With V trimmed by 5 bases and J by 2 bases, 18 bases remained unmatched. Written as DNA, the CDR3 is TGTGCCAGCAGCCAGATTGGAACTAGCGGGACCAAGGGGGCCTACAATGAGCAGTTCTTC. Its protein product is CASSQIGTSGTKGAYNEQFF.

The V and J genes are TRBV7-3 and TRBJ2-1; 11 nucleotides match TRBD1. Germline-derived CDR1 and CDR2 are SGHTA and FQGTGA. The V segment lost 5 bases and the J segment 8 bases; nucleotides outside the gene matches: 2. CDR3 length: 13 amino acids. The CDR3 loop reads CASSRDRGDEQFF. The CDR3 DNA reads as TGTGCCAGCAGCCGGGACAGGGGGGATGAGCAGTTCTTC.

The V call is TRBV2, the J call TRBJ2-7; the match to TRBD1 covers 7 bases. Looked up from germline, CDR1 is SNHLY and CDR2 is FYNNEI. CDR3 length: 14 residues. After removal of 4 bases from V and 5 bases from J, the junction contained 8 bases not matched to a gene. CDR3: CASSGQGSWDEQYF. The CDR3 DNA reads TGTGCCAGCAGTGGACAGGGAAGTTGGGACGAGCAGTACTTC.

The chain employs TRBV5-1 and TRBJ1-4; the match to TRBD1 covers 8 bases. V gave up 0 bases and J gave up 7 bases; unmatched junction bases: 5. There are 15 residues in the CDR3. Germline-derived CDR1 and CDR2 are SGHRS and YFSETQ. Written as DNA, the CDR3 is TGCGCCAGCAGCTTGGGACAGGGGAAGGGTGAAAAACTGTTTTTT. It is translated as CASSLGQGKGEKLFF.

The chain has TRBV30 and TRBJ2-5; D is undetermined. CDR1 and CDR2 from the germline V gene are GTSNPN and SVGIG (reference sequence). This CDR3 has 14 residues. V shed 5 bases and J shed 2 bases, with 15 bases lying between them. CDR3 amino acids: CAWQNPMRQETQYF. The CDR3 DNA sequence: TGTGCCTGGCAGAACCCGATGCGGCAAGAGACCCAGTACTTC.

The rearrangement links TRBV30 to TRBJ1-1, with D possibly being TRBD1 (5 bases). Germline-derived CDR1 and CDR2 are GTSNPN and SVGIG (reference sequence). This CDR3 is built from 14 residues. The ends were cut back, 2 bases at V and 1 base at J, with 11 bases in the middle. As DNA, the CDR3 is TGTGCCTGGAGTCGCGGGGCGCCGAACACTGAAGCTTTCTTT. It codes for CAWSRGAPNTEAFF.

The V call is TRBV28, the J call TRBJ2-7; a possible D gene is TRBD1 (6 bases). CDR3 length: 18 residues. In germline, CDR1 is MDHEN, CDR2 SYDVKM. V dropped 3 bases and J dropped 2 bases, with 23 bases sitting between them. CDR3 in DNA: TGTGCCAGCAGTTTCACACAACTAGGACAGCCCAGGACCTACGAGCAGTACTTC. It codes for CASSFTQLGQPRTYEQYF.

The sample holds one count of this clone. The V and J genes are TRBV28 and TRBJ1-6, with D perhaps TRBD1 (5 bases). CDR3 length equals 16 residues. V was shortened by 7 bases and J by 0 bases, with 13 bases between the two germline ends. Looked up from germline, CDR1 is MDHEN and CDR2 is SYDVKM. The CDR3 sequence: CASITQGFSYNSPLHF. The CDR3 bases are TGTGCCAGCATTACTCAGGGTTTCTCCTATAATTCACCCCTCCACTTT.

This clone has a single count. The chain links TRBV5-1 to TRBJ2-2; 9 nucleotides agree with TRBD1. Germline CDR1 is SGHRS and CDR2 is YFSETQ. This CDR3 spans 20 amino acids. Trimming removed 0 bases from V and 0 bases from J; junction bases left unmatched: 12. CDR3 region: CASSLAGTGSLNSNTGELFF. CDR3 nucleotide sequence: TGCGCCAGCAGCTTGGCTGGGACAGGGAGTCTCAACTCGAACACCGGGGAGCTGTTTTTT.

This sequence joins TRBV24-1 and TRBJ2-3; 15 nucleotides line up with TRBD2. Per the germline V gene, CDR1 is KGHDR and CDR2 is SFDVKD. The CDR3 spans 15 residues. Trimming took 6 bases from V and 4 from J; bases not matched to a gene: 1. CDR3 protein: CATSRTSGGADTQYF. CDR3 DNA sequence: TGTGCCACCAGTAGGACTAGCGGGGGGGCAGATACGCAGTATTTT.

The rearrangement uses TRBV7-3 and TRBJ2-3; 9 nucleotides match TRBD2. Unmatched junction bases numbered 15, after V lost 6 bases and J lost 8 bases. Per germline, CDR1 SGHTA and CDR2 FQGTGA. The CDR3 sequence is 16 residues long. The CDR3 sequence is CASSHPGGRASGTQYF. Written as DNA, the CDR3 is TGTGCCAGCAGTCATCCAGGCGGGAGGGCCTCGGGTACGCAGTATTTT.

For this clone: The same CDR3 also results from other DNA sequences found in this sample. V is TRBV9 and J is TRBJ2-1; 9 nucleotides align to TRBD2. There are 15 residues in the CDR3. Germline CDR1 is SGDLS and CDR2 is YYNGEE. V lost 2 bases to trimming and J lost 0 bases; unmatched junction nucleotides: 0. CDR3 sequence reads: CASSVSGSSYNEQFF. For the CDR3, the DNA is TGTGCCAGCAGCGTTAGCGGGAGCTCCTACAATGAGCAGTTCTTC.

In its sample, this clone was seen a few times. The chain combines TRBV28 with TRBJ1-2; 7 bases line up with TRBD1. The ends lost 4 bases at V and 1 base at J; junction bases unmatched: 3. The CDR3 sequence is 14 residues long. Germline CDR1 MDHEN, CDR2 SYDVKM. In DNA, the CDR3 is TGTGCCAGCAGTTCGGGACAGATTAACTATGGCTACACCTTC. Translation gives CASSSGQINYGYTF.

In nucleotides, the CDR3 is TGCAGCGTTGTGGGGACAGGGCCCTCCTACGAGCAGTACTTC. This encodes CSVVGTGPSYEQYF. The chain has TRBV29-1 and TRBJ2-7; 9 nucleotides line up with TRBD1. This CDR3 has 14 amino acids. Germline loops: CDR1 SQVTM, CDR2 ANQGSEA. The V gene end was trimmed by 4 bases and the J gene end by 0 bases; junction bases not matched to a gene: 4.

The gene calls are TRBV6-1 and TRBJ1-2; 9 bases fit TRBD1. The CDR3 spans 17 residues. V shed 3 bases, J shed 6 bases, and the junction held 14 bases outside the gene matches. Per the germline V gene, CDR1 is MNHNS and CDR2 is SASEGT. CDR3 sequence reads: CASSDRGTGTFGDGYTF. DNA for the CDR3: TGTGCCAGCAGTGACCGCGGGACAGGGACCTTTGGTGATGGCTACACCTTC.

The V and J genes are TRBV18 and TRBJ1-4, with D maybe TRBD1 (6 bases). This CDR3 contains 15 residues. Germline loops: CDR1 KGHSH, CDR2 LQKENI. The V and J ends lost 3 bases and 7 bases respectively, with 15 bases between them. The CDR3 region is CASSPNRDLGEKLFF. The CDR3 DNA sequence: TGTGCCAGCTCACCTAACAGGGATCTTGGTGAAAAACTGTTTTTT.

This chain connects TRBV7-9 to TRBJ1-2; the match to TRBD1 covers 7 bases. There are 14 residues in the CDR3. Trimming took 5 bases from V and 0 from J; bases not matched to a gene: 3. CDR1 SEHNR and CDR2 FQNEAQ come from the germline V gene (reference sequence). The CDR3 is CASSPDRANYGYTF. The CDR3 region has the DNA TGTGCCAGCAGCCCTGACAGGGCTAACTATGGCTACACCTTC.

J is TRBJ2-3 and V is TRBV9; 11 nucleotides match TRBD2. Losses at the gene ends were 4 bases for V and 4 bases for J; bases not matched to a gene: 8. The CDR3 has 16 residues. In germline, CDR1 is SGDLS, CDR2 YYNGEE. The DNA for the CDR3 is TGTGCCAGCAGCCTGGCTAGCGGGGGGCTTTCAGATACGCAGTATTTT. This translates into CASSLASGGLSDTQYF.

V usage is TRBV25-1 and J usage is TRBJ1-1, with D possibly being TRBD1 (5 bases). V was trimmed by 5 bases and J by 5 bases, leaving 21 bases between them. Germline V lookup: CDR1 MGHDK, CDR2 SYGVNS. This CDR3 contains 16 residues. CDR3 DNA sequence: TGTGCCAGCAGTTCACTCAGGGAGGATCCGGGGACTGAAGCTTTCTTT. Translated, it gives CASSSLREDPGTEAFF.

This chain uses TRBV11-3 with TRBJ2-1; TRBD2 matches at 12 bases. The CDR3 is 15 residues long. Trimming cost V 5 bases and J 9 bases; bases outside gene matches: 8. Germline lookup yields CDR1 SGHNT and CDR2 YENEEA. CDR3 nucleotides: TGTGCCAGCAGCCCCCCACTAGCGGGGGGAGCTGAGCAGTTCTTC. It yields the protein CASSPPLAGGAEQFF.

The rearrangement links TRBV19 to TRBJ2-7; D is perhaps TRBD1 (5 bases). Germline CDR1 reads LNHDA; CDR2 reads SQIVND (reference sequence). The CDR3 totals 12 residues. Trimming took off 7 bases at V and 3 bases at J, with 10 bases between the two ends. CDR3 nucleotide sequence: TGTGCCAGTATGACACAGGACTACGAGCAGTACTTC. Protein product: CASMTQDYEQYF.

The chain uses TRBV5-1 and TRBJ1-2; D not resolved. This CDR3 is 13 amino acids long. Per germline, CDR1 SGHRS and CDR2 YFSETQ. V lost 4 bases, J lost 10 bases, and 17 bases lay in between. CDR3 nucleotide sequence: TGCGCCAGCAGCCCTGACCCGGCTCAGGACTACACCTTC. Translating it yields CASSPDPAQDYTF.